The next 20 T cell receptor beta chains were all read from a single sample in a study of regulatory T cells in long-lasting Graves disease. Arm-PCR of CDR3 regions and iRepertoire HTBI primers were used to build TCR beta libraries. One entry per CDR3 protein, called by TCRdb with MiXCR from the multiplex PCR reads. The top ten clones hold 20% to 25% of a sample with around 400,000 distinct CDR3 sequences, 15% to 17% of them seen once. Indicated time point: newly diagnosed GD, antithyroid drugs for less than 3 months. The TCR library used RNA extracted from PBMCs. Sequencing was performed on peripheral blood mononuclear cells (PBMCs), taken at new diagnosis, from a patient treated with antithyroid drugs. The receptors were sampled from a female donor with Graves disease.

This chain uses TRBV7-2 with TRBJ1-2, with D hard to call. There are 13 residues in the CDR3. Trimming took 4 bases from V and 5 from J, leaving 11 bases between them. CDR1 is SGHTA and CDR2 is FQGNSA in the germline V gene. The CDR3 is CASSSPLIYGYTF. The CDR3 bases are TGTGCCAGCAGCTCACCGCTGATTTATGGCTACACCTTC.

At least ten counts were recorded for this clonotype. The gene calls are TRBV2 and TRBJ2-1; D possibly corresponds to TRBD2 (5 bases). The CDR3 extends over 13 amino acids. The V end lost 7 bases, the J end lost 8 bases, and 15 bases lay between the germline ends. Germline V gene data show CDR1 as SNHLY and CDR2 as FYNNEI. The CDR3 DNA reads TGTGCCAGCATCACTAGAAATAGGGATGAGCAGTTCTTC. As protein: CASITRNRDEQFF.

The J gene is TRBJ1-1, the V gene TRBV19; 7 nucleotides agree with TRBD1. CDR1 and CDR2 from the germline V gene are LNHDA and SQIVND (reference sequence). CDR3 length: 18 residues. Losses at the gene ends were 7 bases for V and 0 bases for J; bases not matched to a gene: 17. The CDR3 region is CASMGGQQLLEMNTEAFF. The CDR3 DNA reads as TGTGCCAGTATGGGGGGACAGCAACTGCTGGAAATGAACACTGAAGCTTTCTTT.

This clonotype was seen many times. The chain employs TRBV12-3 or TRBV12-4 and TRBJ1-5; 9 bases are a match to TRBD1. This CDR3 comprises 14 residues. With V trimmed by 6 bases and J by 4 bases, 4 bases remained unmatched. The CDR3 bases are TGTGCCAGCAGAAACAGGGGGCTTAATCAGCCCCAGCATTTT. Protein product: CASRNRGLNQPQHF.

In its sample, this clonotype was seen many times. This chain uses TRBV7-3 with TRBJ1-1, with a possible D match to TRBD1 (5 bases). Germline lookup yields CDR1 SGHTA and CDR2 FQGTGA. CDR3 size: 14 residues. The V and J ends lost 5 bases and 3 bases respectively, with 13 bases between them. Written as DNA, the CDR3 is TGTGCCAGCAGCACCTTGGGGGGGGACACTGAAGCTTTCTTT. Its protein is CASSTLGGDTEAFF.

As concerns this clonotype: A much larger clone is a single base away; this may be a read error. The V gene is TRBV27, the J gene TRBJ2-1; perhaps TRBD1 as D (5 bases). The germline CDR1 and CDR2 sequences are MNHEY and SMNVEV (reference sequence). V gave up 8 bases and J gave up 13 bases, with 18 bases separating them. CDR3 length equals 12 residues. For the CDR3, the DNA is TGTGCCAGCGGCAAGGGGATAGAGACCCAGTTCTTC. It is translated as CASGKGIETQFF.

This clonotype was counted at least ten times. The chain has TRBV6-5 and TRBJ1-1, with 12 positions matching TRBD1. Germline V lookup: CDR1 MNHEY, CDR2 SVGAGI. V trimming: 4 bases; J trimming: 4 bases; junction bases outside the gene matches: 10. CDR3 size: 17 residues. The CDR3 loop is CASSSSGTGGMGTEAFF. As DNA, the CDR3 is TGTGCCAGCAGTTCCTCCGGGACAGGGGGCATGGGCACTGAAGCTTTCTTT.

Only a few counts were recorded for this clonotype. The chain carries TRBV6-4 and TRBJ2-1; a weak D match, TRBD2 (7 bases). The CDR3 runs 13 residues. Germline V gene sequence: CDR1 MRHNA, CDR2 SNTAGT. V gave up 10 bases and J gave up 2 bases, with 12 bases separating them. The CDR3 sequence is CAISGGAYNEQFF. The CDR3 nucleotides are TGTGCCATCTCGGGGGGCGCCTACAATGAGCAGTTCTTC.

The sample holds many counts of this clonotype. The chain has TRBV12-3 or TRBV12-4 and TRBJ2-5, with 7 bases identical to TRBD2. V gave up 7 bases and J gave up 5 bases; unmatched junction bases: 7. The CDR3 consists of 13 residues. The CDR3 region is CASNMGGWETQYF. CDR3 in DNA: TGTGCCAGCAACATGGGGGGGTGGGAGACCCAGTACTTC.

The CDR3 reads CASSQDGGLSGANVLTF. The CDR3, as DNA: TGCGCCAGCAGCCAAGATGGAGGCCTCTCTGGGGCCAACGTCCTGACTTTC. This chain joins TRBV4-3 and TRBJ2-6; perhaps TRBD2 as D (5 bases). The V and J ends lost 0 bases and 0 bases respectively, with 9 bases between them. The CDR3 covers 17 residues. CDR1 and CDR2 (germline): LGHNA, YSLEER.

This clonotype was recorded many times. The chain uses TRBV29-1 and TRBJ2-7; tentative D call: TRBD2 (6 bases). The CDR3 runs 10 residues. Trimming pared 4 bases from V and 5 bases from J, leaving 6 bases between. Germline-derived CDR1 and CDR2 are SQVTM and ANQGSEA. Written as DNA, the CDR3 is TGCAGCGTTGGGGGGGACGAGCAGTACTTC. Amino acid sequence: CSVGGDEQYF.

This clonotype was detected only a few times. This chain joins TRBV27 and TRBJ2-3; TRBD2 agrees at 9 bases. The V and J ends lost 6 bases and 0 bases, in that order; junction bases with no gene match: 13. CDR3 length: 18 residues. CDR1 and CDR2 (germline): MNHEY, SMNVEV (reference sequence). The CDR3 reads CASSSRLAEIPSTDTQYF. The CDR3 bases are TGTGCCAGCAGCTCTCGACTAGCGGAAATCCCTAGCACAGATACGCAGTATTTT.

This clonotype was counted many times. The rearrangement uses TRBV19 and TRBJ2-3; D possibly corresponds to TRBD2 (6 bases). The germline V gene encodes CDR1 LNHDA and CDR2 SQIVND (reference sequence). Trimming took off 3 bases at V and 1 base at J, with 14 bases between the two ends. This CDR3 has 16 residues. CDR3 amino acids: CASSIGTPSGTDTQYF. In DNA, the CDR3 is TGTGCCAGTAGTATTGGGACTCCCAGCGGCACAGATACGCAGTATTTT.

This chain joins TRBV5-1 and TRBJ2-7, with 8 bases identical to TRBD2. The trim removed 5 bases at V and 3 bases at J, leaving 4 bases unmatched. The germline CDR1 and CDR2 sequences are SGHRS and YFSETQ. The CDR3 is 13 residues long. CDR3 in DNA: TGCGCCAGCAGAAGCGGGAGTGACTACGAGCAGTACTTC. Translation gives CASRSGSDYEQYF.

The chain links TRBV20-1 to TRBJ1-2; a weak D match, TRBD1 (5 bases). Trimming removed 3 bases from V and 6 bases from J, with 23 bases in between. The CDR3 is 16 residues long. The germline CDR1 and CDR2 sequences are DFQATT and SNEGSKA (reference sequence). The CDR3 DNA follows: TGCAGTGCTAGTTCGGCAGGGAAGTTCAGGAGCAATGGCTACACCTTC. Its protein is CSASSAGKFRSNGYTF.

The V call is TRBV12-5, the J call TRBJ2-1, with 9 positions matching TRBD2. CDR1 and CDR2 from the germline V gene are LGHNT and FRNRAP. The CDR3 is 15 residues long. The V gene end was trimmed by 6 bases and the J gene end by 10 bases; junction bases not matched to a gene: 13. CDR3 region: CASGLPGLAGEEQFF. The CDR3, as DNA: TGTGCTAGTGGGCTCCCGGGACTAGCCGGCGAGGAGCAGTTCTTC.

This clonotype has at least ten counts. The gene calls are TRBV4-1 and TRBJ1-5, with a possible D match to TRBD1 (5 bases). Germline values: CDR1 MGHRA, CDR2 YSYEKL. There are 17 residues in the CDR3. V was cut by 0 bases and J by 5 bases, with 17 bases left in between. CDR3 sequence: CASSQEWSGTTDQPQHF. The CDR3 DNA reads TGCGCCAGCAGCCAAGAGTGGTCAGGGACTACGGATCAGCCCCAGCATTTT.

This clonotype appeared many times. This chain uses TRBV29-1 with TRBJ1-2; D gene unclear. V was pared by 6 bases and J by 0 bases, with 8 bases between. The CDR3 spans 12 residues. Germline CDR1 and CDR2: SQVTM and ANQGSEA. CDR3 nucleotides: TGCAGCGTGACCGGGTCTAACTATGGCTACACCTTC. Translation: CSVTGSNYGYTF.

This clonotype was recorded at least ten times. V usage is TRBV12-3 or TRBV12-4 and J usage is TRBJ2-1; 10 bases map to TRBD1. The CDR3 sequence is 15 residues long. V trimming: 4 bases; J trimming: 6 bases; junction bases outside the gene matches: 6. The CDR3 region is CASSYTGTGANEQFF. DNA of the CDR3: TGTGCCAGCAGTTATACCGGGACAGGGGCCAATGAGCAGTTCTTC.

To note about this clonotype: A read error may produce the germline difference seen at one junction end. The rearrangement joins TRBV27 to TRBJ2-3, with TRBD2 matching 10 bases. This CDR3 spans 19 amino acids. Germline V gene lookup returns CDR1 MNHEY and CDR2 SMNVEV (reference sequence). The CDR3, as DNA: TGTGCCAGCAGTTTATCGGGTCTAGCGGGAGTACAGTACACAGATGCGCAGTATTTT. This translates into CASSLSGLAGVQYTDAQYF.